This T cell receptor (beta chain) was sequenced during a study of blood T cell repertoires in COVID-19. Study at large: Sources were T cells, B-cell-depleted T cells, or PBMCs; the material itself was cDNA or gDNA.

The CDR3 is 15 amino acids. Per germline, CDR1 SGHVS and CDR2 FQNEAQ. V shed 6 bases, J shed 6 bases, and the junction held 8 bases outside the gene matches. As processed by the authors: Estimation of nucleated cell counts relied on the amplification of reference gene primers. The repertoire was sequenced with immunoSEQ multiplex PCR; TCRdb's copy has only in-frame clones and lacks some. V and J calls and clone size are those listed in that table; D and trimming were worked out from the DNA. Altogether 200,000 to 300,000 clones are present, 70% to 90% being singletons, with the ten largest covering approximately 5.1%.

This chain connects TRBV7-8 to TRBJ1-4, with 9 bases identical to TRBD1. The TCR was taken from a man aged 45 to 65 with COVID-19, enrolled during active disease. Sequences were obtained from peripheral blood. The DNA of the CDR3 is TGTGCCAGCAGTTACGGGGGGACAGGGTATGAAAAACTGTTTTTT. Residues: CASSYGGTGYEKLFF.